This passage covers 23 T cell receptor beta chains from one sample sequenced in a study of T cell repertoires in cytomegalovirus infection. TCRdb ran MiXCR on the reads and lists one entry per CDR3 protein. The repertoire holds about half a million distinct CDR3 sequences, 33% seen once, with 17% in the top ten. Which antigens these TCRs recognize remains unknown. The source material was cultured PBMCs, sampled from culture after CMV antigen stimulation. Receptors were obtained from a human donor in good health (CMV status not recorded). Some clones in this sample may be carry-over from other donors' samples.

Of note for this clonotype: A much larger clonotype is one base distant, so this may be a read error. The rearrangement links TRBV2 to TRBJ2-5; unclear D gene. The V gene lost 9 bases and the J gene lost 5 bases, with 4 bases spanning the gap. This CDR3 spans 9 amino acids. Germline lookup yields CDR1 SNHLY and CDR2 FYNNEI. CDR3 region: CARGETQYF. The CDR3 DNA sequence: TGTGCCAGAGGGGAGACCCAGTACTTC.

The V call is TRBV2, the J call TRBJ2-7; 8 bases line up with TRBD2. The CDR3 has 14 amino acids. J was trimmed by 7 bases and V by 7 bases; bases with no gene match: 12. CDR1 SNHLY and CDR2 FYNNEI come from the germline V gene. The CDR3: CASTGLSGVGEQYF. The CDR3 DNA reads TGTGCCAGCACCGGGCTTAGCGGGGTGGGGGAGCAGTACTTC.

This clonotype was recorded a few times. The J gene is TRBJ2-3, the V gene TRBV6-1; D remains ambiguous. Germline V lookup: CDR1 MNHNS, CDR2 SASEGT. V lost 6 bases and J lost 0, with 10 bases in between. This CDR3 spans 14 amino acids. The CDR3 DNA follows: TGTGCCAGCAGAATAGGTGCTAGCACAGATACGCAGTATTTT. This encodes CASRIGASTDTQYF.

V usage is TRBV28 and J usage is TRBJ2-5; 11 bases are a match to TRBD2. CDR1 is MDHEN, CDR2 SYDVKM, per germline. The CDR3 is made up of 17 amino acids. The ends lost 3 bases at V and 2 bases at J; junction bases unmatched: 8. In DNA form, the CDR3 reads TGTGCCAGCAGTTTGTGGCTAGCGGGAGGATTACAAGAGACCCAGTACTTC. Translation: CASSLWLAGGLQETQYF.

This clonotype was recorded at least ten times. The chain uses TRBV7-2 and TRBJ2-5; D call uncertain. Germline lookup yields CDR1 SGHTA and CDR2 FQGNSA. CDR3 size: 14 residues. V lost 5 bases to trimming and J lost 1 base, with 11 bases between them. The CDR3 is CASSRSSSQETQYF. In DNA form, the CDR3 reads TGTGCCAGCAGCCGCTCCTCTTCCCAAGAGACCCAGTACTTC.

The chain carries TRBV19 and TRBJ1-5; 8 positions agree with TRBD1. This CDR3 contains 14 residues. With 8 bases clipped from V and 2 bases from J, the junction kept 5 bases outside the gene matches. Per the germline V gene, CDR1 is LNHDA and CDR2 is SQIVND (reference sequence). CDR3 nucleotide sequence: TGTGCCAGTGGCACGGACAGGGGCAATCAGCCCCAGCATTTT. It is translated as CASGTDRGNQPQHF.

In its sample, this clonotype was seen many times. The chain is built from TRBV7-2 and TRBJ2-7; D is uncertain. V was shortened by 5 bases and J by 6 bases, with 11 bases between the two germline ends. The CDR3 is 12 amino acids. Per germline, CDR1 SGHTA and CDR2 FQGNSA. This CDR3 is CASSPLEFEQYF. DNA for the CDR3: TGTGCCAGCAGCCCCCTTGAGTTCGAGCAGTACTTC.

This clonotype was counted many times. The rearrangement joins TRBV7-2 to TRBJ2-3, with 8 bases lining up with TRBD1. J lost 5 bases, V lost 1 base, and 5 bases had no gene match. The CDR3 has 15 residues. Looked up from germline, CDR1 is SGHTA and CDR2 is FQGNSA. The CDR3 loop reads CASSLVAGTGDTQYF. The CDR3 nucleotides are TGTGCCAGCAGCTTAGTTGCGGGGACAGGAGATACGCAGTATTTT.

This clonotype was found a few times. For the CDR3, the DNA is TGTGCCAGCAGCTTATCGCAGAGGGGGAGTGGCACGCAGTATTTT. Amino acid sequence: CASSLSQRGSGTQYF. The chain carries TRBV11-2 and TRBJ2-3; tentative D call: TRBD1 (6 bases). This CDR3 is built from 15 residues. Germline V gene sequence: CDR1 SGHAT, CDR2 FQNNGV. V was cut by 2 bases and J by 9 bases, with 18 bases left in between.

The genes are TRBV12-3 or TRBV12-4 and TRBJ1-1, with a tentative D call TRBD1 (5 bases). Trimming cost V 9 bases and J 0 bases, with 17 bases left between them. The CDR3 spans 15 residues. CDR3 sequence: CASANAGSMNTEAFF. CDR3 nucleotides: TGTGCCAGTGCGAATGCAGGGAGCATGAACACTGAAGCTTTCTTT.

The chain employs TRBV10-3 and TRBJ2-5, with 9 bases that match TRBD2. This CDR3 comprises 14 residues. V gave up 6 bases and J gave up 3 bases; unmatched junction bases: 5. Germline V gene data show CDR1 as ENHRY and CDR2 as SYGVKD. The CDR3 reads CAISISGSEETQYF. The CDR3 nucleotides read TGTGCCATCAGCATTAGCGGGAGCGAAGAGACCCAGTACTTC.

This clonotype was found many times. The chain couples TRBV7-8 to TRBJ2-6; D unclear. The CDR3 contains 15 residues. Trimming cost V 0 bases and J 0 bases, with 3 bases left between them. Germline CDR1 SGHVS, CDR2 FQNEAQ. The CDR3 bases are TGTGCCAGCAGCTTAGCGGGCTCTGGGGCCAACGTCCTGACTTTC. This sequence encodes CASSLAGSGANVLTF.

CDR3 in DNA: TGTGCCATCACCGGGGCCTCAGATGAGCAGTTCTTC. It is translated as CAITGASDEQFF. The chain employs TRBV10-3 and TRBJ2-1; D possibly uses TRBD1 or TRBD2 (5 bases each). Germline values: CDR1 ENHRY, CDR2 SYGVKD. The germline V and J ends were trimmed by 7 bases and 8 bases, with 12 bases remaining between them. The CDR3 contains 12 residues.

The CDR3 sequence is CASSPPGWRETQYF. CDR3 sequence (DNA): TGTGCCAGCAGTCCGCCGGGATGGAGGGAGACCCAGTACTTC. This chain connects TRBV28 to TRBJ2-5; D possibly corresponds to TRBD2 (5 bases). V was pared by 5 bases and J by 5 bases, with 15 bases between. Looked up from germline, CDR1 is MDHEN and CDR2 is SYDVKM. CDR3 length: 14 amino acids.

The chain employs TRBV27 and TRBJ2-1, with 8 bases matching TRBD2. V dropped 6 bases and J dropped 6; count of bases not matched to a gene: 10. Germline loops: CDR1 MNHEY, CDR2 SMNVEV (reference sequence). The CDR3 runs to 15 residues. The DNA of the CDR3 is TGTGCCAGCAGGCCTGCAGCGGGAGCGAGCAATGAGCAGTTCTTC. This encodes CASRPAAGASNEQFF.

This chain connects TRBV7-2 to TRBJ2-4, with 7 bases lining up with TRBD2. Germline loops: CDR1 SGHTA, CDR2 FQGNSA. The CDR3 is 16 residues long. V trimming: 5 bases; J trimming: 7 bases; junction bases outside the gene matches: 14. The CDR3 sequence: CASSRSGPRMLNIQYF. CDR3 DNA: TGTGCCAGCAGCCGTAGCGGGCCCCGGATGTTGAACATTCAGTACTTC.

As to this clonotype: This may arise from a read error, as a much more abundant clone is one base away. The chain couples TRBV7-2 to TRBJ2-1; TRBD2 matches 7 bases. Germline CDR1 is SGHTA and CDR2 is FQGNSA. Trimming cost V 8 bases and J 4 bases; bases outside gene matches: 5. There are 13 residues in the CDR3. CDR3 protein: CASGGLVYNEQFF. The CDR3 DNA sequence: TGTGCCAGCGGCGGACTAGTTTACAATGAGCAGTTCTTC.

The chain recombines TRBV28 with TRBJ1-2; the D is unclear. V was clipped by 6 bases and J by 6 bases, with 26 bases between them. Germline CDR1 reads MDHEN; CDR2 reads SYDVKM. The CDR3 has 17 amino acids. The chain's CDR3 is CASSPRRSRRTGDGYTF. For the CDR3, the DNA is TGTGCCAGCAGCCCCCGGCGATCTCGCCGTACCGGGGATGGCTACACCTTC.

The V and J genes are TRBV19 and TRBJ1-2, with D uncertain. CDR1 and CDR2 from the germline V gene are LNHDA and SQIVND (reference sequence). V was clipped by 4 bases and J by 6 bases, with 3 bases between them. The CDR3 spans 10 residues. The CDR3 region is CASSRNGYTF. The CDR3 DNA reads as TGTGCCAGTAGTAGGAATGGCTACACCTTC. The variable domain in full, completed from reference TRBV19 and TRBJ1-2, reads DGGITQSPKYLFRKEGQNVTLSCEQNLNHDAMYWYRQDPGQGLRLIYYSQIVNDFQKGDIAEGYSVSREKKESFPLTVTSAQKNPTAFYLCASSRNGYTFGSGTRLTVV.

This clonotype was detected a few times. This rearrangement joins TRBV4-1 to TRBJ1-1, with 7 bases identical to TRBD1. CDR1 is MGHRA, CDR2 YSYEKL, per germline. This CDR3 contains 15 residues. V dropped 2 bases and J dropped 1; count of bases not matched to a gene: 4. Written as DNA, the CDR3 is TGCGCCAGCAGCCAATCCGGGACAGAGAACACTGAAGCTTTCTTT. Its translation is CASSQSGTENTEAFF.

This clonotype was observed a handful of times. The CDR3 loop is CASSQEGLAAASGETQYF. CDR3 bases: TGCGCCAGCAGCCAAGAGGGGCTAGCGGCCGCTTCGGGGGAGACCCAGTACTTC. The V gene is TRBV4-1, the J gene TRBJ2-5; 7 bases map to TRBD2. V lost 0 bases and J lost 5; bases outside the gene matches: 15. Germline V gives CDR1 MGHRA, CDR2 YSYEKL. There are 18 residues in the CDR3.

The rearrangement joins TRBV18 to TRBJ1-5; perhaps TRBD1 as D (5 bases). Germline V lookup: CDR1 KGHSH, CDR2 LQKENI. The CDR3 spans 16 residues. Trimming removed 1 base at V and 0 bases at J, with 10 bases between. In nucleotides, the CDR3 is TGTGCCAGCTCACCACGGCTGACAGATAGCAATCAGCCCCAGCATTTT. Translating it yields CASSPRLTDSNQPQHF.

This clonotype was counted a few times. The chain employs TRBV29-1 and TRBJ2-1; D unresolved. The CDR3 runs to 15 residues. V was shortened by 6 bases and J by 2 bases, with 17 bases between the two germline ends. Germline V CDR1 and CDR2: SQVTM, ANQGSEA. CDR3: CSVGSVGRTYNEQFF. As DNA, the CDR3 is TGCAGCGTGGGCTCTGTGGGAAGGACCTACAATGAGCAGTTCTTC.